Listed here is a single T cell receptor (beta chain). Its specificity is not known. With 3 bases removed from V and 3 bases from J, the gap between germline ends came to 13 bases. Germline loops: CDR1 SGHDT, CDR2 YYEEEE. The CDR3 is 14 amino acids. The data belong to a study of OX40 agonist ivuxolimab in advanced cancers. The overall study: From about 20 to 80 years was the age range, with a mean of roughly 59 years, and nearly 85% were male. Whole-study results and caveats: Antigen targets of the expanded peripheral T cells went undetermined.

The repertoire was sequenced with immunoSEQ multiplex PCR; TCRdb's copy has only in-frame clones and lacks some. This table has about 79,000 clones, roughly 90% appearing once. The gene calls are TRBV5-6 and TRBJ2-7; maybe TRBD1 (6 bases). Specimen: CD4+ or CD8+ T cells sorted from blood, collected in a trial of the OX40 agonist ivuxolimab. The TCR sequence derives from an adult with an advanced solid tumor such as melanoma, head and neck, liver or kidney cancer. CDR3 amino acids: CASSSGQGFYEQYF. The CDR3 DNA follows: TGTGCCAGCAGCTCTGGGCAGGGGTTCTACGAGCAGTACTTC.